What follows describes a single T cell receptor (beta chain). This table comes from immunoSEQ multiplex PCR, and its TCRdb copy is limited to in-frame clones, with some not included. The repertoire has 250,000 to 300,000 clones, around nine tenths of them found once; the top ten carry 2% to 2.5%. This specimen comes from a study of blood T cell repertoires in COVID-19. At the level of the study: The analysed material was cDNA or gDNA that came from T cells, B-cell-depleted T cells, or PBMCs.

CDR3 size: 14 residues. Germline V gene sequence: CDR1 SGHRS, CDR2 YFSETQ. V dropped 4 bases and J dropped 8; count of bases not matched to a gene: 7. The clonotype was recovered from a man aged 45-65 years with acute or convalescent COVID-19. The specimen was peripheral blood. The chain combines TRBV5-1 with TRBJ1-3, with TRBD1 matching over 9 bases. CDR3 protein: CASSSGTGRDTIYF. In DNA, the CDR3 is TGCGCCAGCAGCAGTGGGACAGGGCGAGACACCATATATTTT.